This entry lists 4 T cell receptor beta chains sequenced from one sample in a study of Ad26.COV2.S vaccination and SARS-CoV-2 variants. Treatment described: about 20 received Ad26.COV2.S at low or high dose, single or two shots; 5 received placebo; per-sample allocation not given. It was on day 63 after the first vaccine or placebo injection that samples were taken. The data were produced by immunoSEQ multiplex PCR, yet TCRdb's version contains in-frame clones alone and is incomplete. The sample includes some 290,000 clones, just over 85% of them seen just once. The specimen comprised peripheral blood, sampled in a trial of Ad26.COV2.S vaccine versus placebo. All receptors derive from a person between 18 and 59 years old who received the Ad26.COV2.S COVID-19 vaccine or a placebo.

This clone was detected only a few times. The chain carries TRBV19 and TRBJ1-1; no definite D call. CDR3 size: 13 residues. V was shortened by 3 bases and J by 1 base, with 6 bases between the two germline ends. Germline V lookup: CDR1 LNHDA, CDR2 SQIVND (reference sequence). Written as DNA, the CDR3 is TGTGCCAGTAGTATTGAACCGAACACTGAAGCTTTCTTT. Translation: CASSIEPNTEAFF.

V gene TRBV30 combines with J gene TRBJ2-3, with 11 bases identical to TRBD2. The CDR3 extends over 18 amino acids. In germline, CDR1 is GTSNPN, CDR2 SVGIG (reference sequence). The ends lost 1 base at V and 1 base at J; junction bases unmatched: 10. CDR3 residues: CAWSGVAGGDFGTDTQYF. The CDR3 DNA reads TGTGCCTGGAGTGGGGTAGCGGGGGGGGATTTCGGCACAGATACGCAGTATTTT. Filled out from reference TRBV30 and TRBJ2-3, the complete variable domain reads SQTIHQWPATLVQPVGSPLSLECTVEGTSNPNLYWYRQAAGRGLQLLFYSVGIGQISSEVPQNLSASRPQDRQFILSSKKLLLSDSGFYLCAWSGVAGGDFGTDTQYFGPGTRLTVL.

V is TRBV15 and J is TRBJ2-3, with TRBD2 matching over 12 bases. This CDR3 has 18 residues. CDR1 is LNHNV and CDR2 is YYDKDF in the germline V gene (reference sequence). Losses at the gene ends were 0 bases for V and 2 bases for J; bases not matched to a gene: 6. The CDR3 region has the DNA TGTGCCACCAGCAGAGAACTACTAGCGGGGGGAACCACAGATACGCAGTATTTT. Protein product: CATSRELLAGGTTDTQYF.

This chain connects TRBV29-1 to TRBJ2-1; the match to TRBD1 covers 9 bases. The CDR3 spans 14 residues. CDR1 and CDR2 from the germline V gene are SQVTM and ANQGSEA. J gave up 7 bases and V 4 bases, and 8 bases lay outside the gene matches. CDR3 nucleotides: TGCAGCGTTGTCCCCTGGACAGGGGTAAATGAGCAGTTCTTC. Translation: CSVVPWTGVNEQFF.